One sample yielded the 12 T cell receptor beta chains listed below, sequenced in a study of blood T cell repertoires in COVID-19. Using immunoSEQ multiplex PCR, the repertoire was profiled, and TCRdb retains in-frame clones only, with some absent. The sample has about 97,000 clones; 87% are singletons. Sequenced input: peripheral blood. The receptors were sampled from a human donor in a cohort sampled during active COVID-19.

The rearrangement uses TRBV2 and TRBJ1-5; a possible D gene is TRBD1 (5 bases). Trimming stripped 6 bases from V and 6 bases from J, with 21 bases between. The CDR3 consists of 16 residues. Per germline, CDR1 SNHLY and CDR2 FYNNEI. CDR3 residues: CASSRSGREVGQPQHF. The CDR3 bases are TGTGCCAGCAGCCGAAGCGGCAGGGAGGTCGGTCAGCCCCAGCATTTT.

This clone was seen more than once but under ten times. V is TRBV10-2 and J is TRBJ1-1, with unresolved D. The V end lost 3 bases, the J end lost 1 base, and 9 bases lay between the germline ends. CDR1 and CDR2 from the germline V gene are WSHSY and SAAADI. CDR3 length equals 14 residues. DNA of the CDR3: TGCGCCAGCAGTGACTGGGCAGGGAACACTGAAGCTTTCTTT. Translation: CASSDWAGNTEAFF.

The chain uses TRBV2 and TRBJ1-1; TRBD1 aligns across 8 bases. The V and J ends lost 7 bases and 2 bases, in that order; junction bases with no gene match: 6. Germline V lookup: CDR1 SNHLY, CDR2 FYNNEI. This CDR3 is built from 14 residues. CDR3 in amino acids: CASTQTGANTEAFF. The CDR3 DNA reads TGTGCCAGCACTCAGACAGGGGCTAACACTGAAGCTTTCTTT. Drawing the rest from reference TRBV2 and TRBJ1-1, the complete variable domain is EPEVTQTPSHQVTQMGQEVILRCVPISNHLYFYWYRQILGQKVEFLVSFYNNEISEKSEIFDDQFSVERPDGSNFTLKIRSTKLEDSAMYFCASTQTGANTEAFFGQGTRLTVV.

J is TRBJ1-6 and V is TRBV28; 8 nucleotides line up with TRBD1. With 6 bases clipped from V and 11 bases from J, the junction kept 9 bases outside the gene matches. Germline V gives CDR1 MDHEN, CDR2 SYDVKM. The CDR3 contains 14 residues. CDR3: CASSPPGGLAPLHF. In nucleotides, the CDR3 is TGTGCCAGCAGCCCCCCAGGGGGCTTGGCACCCCTCCACTTT.

The chain couples TRBV29-1 to TRBJ1-2, with 12 bases fitting TRBD1. This CDR3 is built from 13 residues. After removal of 7 bases from V and 4 bases from J, the junction contained 4 bases not matched to a gene. The germline gives CDR1 SQVTM, CDR2 ANQGSEA. CDR3 residues: CSAGTGGGYGYTF. The CDR3 nucleotides are TGCAGCGCCGGGACAGGGGGCGGCTATGGCTACACCTTC.

The V and J genes are TRBV27 and TRBJ2-7; D not certain. The CDR3 extends over 14 amino acids. Germline CDR1 is MNHEY and CDR2 is SMNVEV (reference sequence). V lost 2 bases and J lost 2, with 10 bases in between. CDR3 amino acids: CASSLVPGTYEQYF. The DNA of the CDR3 is TGTGCCAGCAGTTTAGTCCCTGGCACCTACGAGCAGTACTTC.

This clone was found once. The chain couples TRBV28 to TRBJ1-4; the D is unclear. CDR1 and CDR2 (germline): MDHEN, SYDVKM. The V end was cut by 5 bases, the J end by 10 bases, with 20 bases between. The CDR3 extends over 15 amino acids. The CDR3 is CASSAGVLVDRKLFF. CDR3 nucleotides: TGTGCCAGCAGTGCCGGGGTCCTGGTCGATCGAAAACTGTTTTTT.

This clone appeared once. The chain links TRBV11-2 to TRBJ1-2; D is uncertain. V was trimmed by 3 bases and J by 5 bases, leaving 16 bases between them. CDR1 is SGHAT and CDR2 is FQNNGV in the germline V gene. This CDR3 spans 15 amino acids. This CDR3 is CASSFLVGDPYGYTF. The DNA for the CDR3 is TGTGCCAGCAGCTTTTTGGTCGGGGATCCGTATGGCTACACCTTC.

The chain recombines TRBV6-5 with TRBJ2-1; D possibly corresponds to TRBD2 (5 bases). Germline V gene sequence: CDR1 MNHEY, CDR2 SVGAGI. This CDR3 contains 15 residues. Trimming removed 0 bases at V and 7 bases at J, with 13 bases between. CDR3 nucleotide sequence: TGTGCCAGCAGTTACTCGAAGAGGGTTGTAAATGAGCAGTTCTTC. Its translation is CASSYSKRVVNEQFF.

This chain connects TRBV5-8 to TRBJ1-6; D perhaps matches TRBD1 (5 bases). Trimming took off 4 bases at V and 0 bases at J, with 14 bases between the two ends. The germline CDR1 and CDR2 sequences are SGHTS and YDEGEE. This CDR3 spans 17 amino acids. The CDR3 sequence: CASSAERQSSYNSPLHF. CDR3 sequence (DNA): TGTGCCAGCAGCGCTGAGAGACAGAGCTCCTATAATTCACCCCTCCACTTT.

The J gene is TRBJ1-5, the V gene TRBV19, with 8 bases lining up with TRBD1. From germline, CDR1 is LNHDA and CDR2 SQIVND (reference sequence). The CDR3 extends over 15 amino acids. The V and J ends lost 0 bases and 7 bases, in that order; junction bases with no gene match: 5. CDR3 amino acids: CASSIEGQGRQPQHF. CDR3 sequence (DNA): TGTGCCAGTAGTATAGAAGGACAGGGTAGGCAGCCCCAGCATTTT.

In its sample, this clone was seen once. This chain uses TRBV5-4 with TRBJ1-2, with 12 bases identical to TRBD1. Unmatched junction bases numbered 8, after V lost 3 bases and J lost 5 bases. CDR1 and CDR2 from the germline V gene are SGHNT and YYREEE (reference sequence). This CDR3 spans 16 amino acids. The CDR3 bases are TGTGCCAGCAGCTCCTCTGGGACAGGGGGCTGGTATGGCTACACCTTC. Its protein product is CASSSSGTGGWYGYTF.